The source of this T cell receptor beta chain is a study of CD8 T cells in ankylosing spondylitis. Libraries of TCR beta came from quantitative 5'-RACE with molecular barcodes. TCRdb re-derived calls from the 5' RACE reads in MiXCR, one entry per CDR3 protein. In the table there are around 770,000 distinct CDR3 sequences, 12% of which are singletons. The CDR3 totals 14 residues. Germline lookup yields CDR1 MNHEY and CDR2 SMNVEV (reference sequence). V lost 2 bases to trimming and J lost 1 base, with 8 bases between them. Overall study findings and caveats: With a CD8+ phenotype, disease-linked clones were relatively rare in peripheral blood. There were earlier reports of some motif variants in reactive arthritis synovial fluid and blood. What appeared characteristic of ankylosing spondylitis blood was a TCR beta motif of fewer than ten highly homologous variants. Disease-linked clones reportedly concentrated significantly in matched ankylosing spondylitis synovial fluid.

In this sample, this clonotype turned up a few times. Its matching antigen is unknown. The sequenced sample consisted of blood, either unsorted or a sorted T cell fraction (not recorded which). This rearrangement joins TRBV27 to TRBJ1-1; D is undetermined. The receptor was isolated from a male donor with ankylosing spondylitis. CDR3 region: CASSLGWENTEAFF. Here the CDR3 DNA reads TGTGCCAGCAGTTTAGGGTGGGAGAACACTGAAGCTTTCTTT.